The rows below give T cell receptor beta chains drawn from one sample of a study of T cells in Graves' hyperthyroidism and ophthalmopathy. MiXCR, run by TCRdb on the multiplex PCR reads, gives a single entry per CDR3 protein. Of hundreds of thousands of distinct CDR3 sequences in the sample, around 13% were seen once. The sample was blood. The receptors originated from a woman between 18 and 29 years old with Graves' hyperthyroidism. Each CDR3 is given with its conserved first and last residue.

V	J	CDR3
TRBV7-8	TRBJ2-2	CGSAGSWTGELFF
TRBV20-1	TRBJ1-5	CSANEQGSTSQPQHF
TRBV7-6	TRBJ1-6	CASSLGRVSGRNSPLHF
TRBV9	TRBJ2-3	CASSSNPGQGDTDTQYF
TRBV7-9	TRBJ2-3	CASSSGQGLAADTQYF
TRBV20-1	TRBJ1-1	CSASDRRKMNTEAFF
TRBV7-9	TRBJ2-1	CASSIRVRLAGDRSYNEQFF
TRBV4-1	TRBJ2-7	CASSRRDRDYEQYF
TRBV4-1	TRBJ1-1	CASSQGPRWNTEAFF
TRBV7-6	TRBJ2-5	CASSFAGGPKETQYF
TRBV15	TRBJ2-7	CATSRDRGRAMEQYF
TRBV30	TRBJ2-5	CAWKGGQETQYF
TRBV20-1	TRBJ1-4	CSARYRRTTNEKLFF
TRBV28	TRBJ2-5	CASRSFLQTQETQYF
TRBV20-1	TRBJ2-7	CSARGLAGIYEQYF
TRBV6-5	TRBJ1-1	CASSSSRTSEAFF
TRBV6-1	TRBJ2-1	CASSSITDPGGNEQFF
TRBV27	TRBJ1-1	CASSYNRPGSAFF
TRBV3-1	TRBJ1-1	CASSQGARAEAFF
TRBV3-1	TRBJ2-6	CASSQDPPDYLGGANVLTF
TRBV28	TRBJ2-7	CASARGDSPLYEQYF
TRBV5-1	TRBJ1-2	CASSLEDRRHGYAF
TRBV7-9	TRBJ2-1	CASSLRLAGHEQFF
TRBV6-1	TRBJ2-2	CASRTVRSGELFF
TRBV29-1	TRBJ2-5	CSVVRETQYF
TRBV30	TRBJ2-2	CAWELAGANTGELFF
TRBV29-1	NA	CSGVRTSGSYEQFF
TRBV14	TRBJ2-1	CASSQGQGNYNEQFF
TRBV5-4	TRBJ2-1	CASSGLAGDPNEQFF
TRBV27	TRBJ2-3	CASSFVDGTDTQYF
TRBV18	TRBJ1-2	CASSPSSLYGYTF
TRBV3-1	TRBJ2-1	CASSQRRGAGYNEQFF
TRBV11-2	TRBJ2-2	CASSLLAALLNTGELFF
TRBV3-1	TRBJ1-1	CASSLVGSTEAFF
TRBV6-5	TRBJ2-1	CASSSVAGSPGRQFF
TRBV13	TRBJ2-1	CASSDGLARGNEQFF
TRBV4-3	TRBJ2-3	CASSQDRGLAVTDTQYF
TRBV7-2	TRBJ1-5	CASSPQSGAYFNQPQHF
TRBV27	TRBJ2-1	CAGSLIKRGNNEQFF
TRBV6-2/TRBV6-3	TRBJ2-1	CASPEGVPGGSYNEQFF
TRBV7-3	TRBJ1-2	CASSLMVLSNYGYTF
TRBV19	TRBJ2-4	CASSILAKNIQYF
TRBV29-1	TRBJ2-1	CSVNLKGGAFNEQFF
TRBV6-2/TRBV6-3	TRBJ1-2	CASSPKGRGYGYTF
TRBV13	TRBJ1-5	CASSRRGHSGQPQHF
TRBV2	TRBJ2-7	CASSESGGLYYEQYF